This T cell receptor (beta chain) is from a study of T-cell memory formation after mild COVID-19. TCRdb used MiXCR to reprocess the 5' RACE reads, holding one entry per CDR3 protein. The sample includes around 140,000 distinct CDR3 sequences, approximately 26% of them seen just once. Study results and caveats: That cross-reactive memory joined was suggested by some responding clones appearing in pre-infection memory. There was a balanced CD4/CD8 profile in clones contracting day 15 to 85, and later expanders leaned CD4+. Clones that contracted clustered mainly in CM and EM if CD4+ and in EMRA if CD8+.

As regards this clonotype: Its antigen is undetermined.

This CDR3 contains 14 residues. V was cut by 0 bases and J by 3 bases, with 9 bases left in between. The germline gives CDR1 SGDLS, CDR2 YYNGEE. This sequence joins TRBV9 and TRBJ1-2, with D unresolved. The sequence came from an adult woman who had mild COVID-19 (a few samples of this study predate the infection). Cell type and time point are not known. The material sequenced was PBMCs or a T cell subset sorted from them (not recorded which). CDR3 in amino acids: CASSVASSHYGYTF. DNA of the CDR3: TGTGCCAGCAGCGTAGCAAGCTCCCACTATGGCTACACCTTC.